The rows below give T cell receptor beta chains drawn from one sample of a study of Ad26.COV2.S vaccination and SARS-CoV-2 variants. Repertoires were generated with immunoSEQ multiplex PCR, while TCRdb's copy carries only in-frame clones and drops some. Among approximately 400,000 clones listed, around 82% were seen once. The specimen comprised peripheral blood, sampled in a trial of Ad26.COV2.S vaccine versus placebo. The receptors originated from a person between 18 and 65 years old who received the Ad26.COV2.S COVID-19 vaccine or a placebo. CDR3s include the opening cysteine and the closing phenylalanine or tryptophan. The order of the fields is V gene, J gene, clone size, D gene, CDR3 length, CDR3 DNA, CDR3 protein. D genes are given only for firm matches. For some rows the clone size is stated as once, few or many, or as a class when expanded; others skip it.

V gene: TRBV10-2; J gene: TRBJ2-3; clone size: -; D gene: -; CDR3 length: 14; CDR3 DNA: TGCGCCAGCAGTGAGTCGTCTATTGCAGATACGCAGTATTTT; CDR3 protein: CASSESSIADTQYF
V gene: TRBV5-5; J gene: TRBJ1-4; clone size: -; D gene: TRBD1; CDR3 length: 16; CDR3 DNA: TGTGCCAGCAGCTCATGGACAGGATCAAGTAATGAAAAACTGTTTTTT; CDR3 protein: CASSSWTGSSNEKLFF
V gene: TRBV25-1; J gene: TRBJ1-1; clone size: -; D gene: -; CDR3 length: 14; CDR3 DNA: TGTGCCAGCAGTGAGAATACAAACGGGGGTGAAGCTTTCTTT; CDR3 protein: CASSENTNGGEAFF
V gene: TRBV20-1; J gene: TRBJ2-7; clone size: few; D gene: -; CDR3 length: 12; CDR3 DNA: TGCAGTGCTAGTAGGTCTGTATACGAGCAGTACTTC; CDR3 protein: CSASRSVYEQYF
V gene: TRBV5-6; J gene: TRBJ2-1; clone size: few; D gene: TRBD2; CDR3 length: 17; CDR3 DNA: TGTGCCAGCAGCCCGATAGTTGATCGCGGGAGGGAGCATGAGCAGTTCTTC; CDR3 protein: CASSPIVDRGREHEQFF
V gene: TRBV14; J gene: TRBJ1-2; clone size: -; D gene: -; CDR3 length: 15; CDR3 DNA: TGTGCCAGCAGCCAATCCGGTGGAGGGGAAGGAGTCTACACCTTC; CDR3 protein: CASSQSGGGEGVYTF
V gene: TRBV9; J gene: TRBJ2-3; clone size: -; D gene: -; CDR3 length: 14; CDR3 DNA: TGTGCCAGCAGCGTCCAAGGGGGGCCAGATACGCAGTATTTT; CDR3 protein: CASSVQGGPDTQYF
V gene: TRBV7-9; J gene: TRBJ1-2; clone size: -; D gene: -; CDR3 length: 16; CDR3 DNA: TGTGCCAGCAGCTTTGGGGGTCCCACCGCTAACTATGGCTACACCTTC; CDR3 protein: CASSFGGPTANYGYTF
V gene: TRBV21-1; J gene: TRBJ2-7; clone size: once; D gene: -; CDR3 length: 14; CDR3 DNA: TGTGCCAGCAGGGGGGCGGCGGGCACCTACGAGCAGTACTTC; CDR3 protein: CASRGAAGTYEQYF
V gene: TRBV5-1; J gene: TRBJ2-7; clone size: -; D gene: -; CDR3 length: 14; CDR3 DNA: TGCGCCAGCAGCTTCAGTAGCGGCACCTACGAGCAGTACTTC; CDR3 protein: CASSFSSGTYEQYF